The 21 T cell receptor beta chains presented below share a single source sample, sequenced in a study of cytomegalovirus exposure and HLA in healthy donors. Primers: 60 Vbeta forward and 13 Jbeta reverse. This table comes from immunoSEQ multiplex PCR, and its TCRdb copy is limited to in-frame clones, with some not included. Of about 160,000 clones in the sample, over 60% are singletons; the top ten hold 2.8%. What was sequenced was PBMCs. Every receptor here comes from a young woman in good health and CMV-seronegative.

The CDR3 sequence: CASHDRDQPQHF. CDR3 nucleotide sequence: TGTGCCAGCCACGACAGGGATCAGCCCCAGCATTTT. This chain connects TRBV28 to TRBJ1-5; TRBD1 matches at 7 bases. CDR1 and CDR2 (germline): MDHEN, SYDVKM. This CDR3 comprises 12 residues. Losses at the gene ends were 8 bases for V and 5 bases for J; bases not matched to a gene: 3.

The chain employs TRBV7-3 and TRBJ2-2; weak D call: TRBD1 (6 bases). CDR3 length equals 16 residues. In germline, CDR1 is SGHTA, CDR2 FQGTGA. V lost 5 bases to trimming and J lost 0 bases, with 13 bases between them. DNA for the CDR3: TGTGCCAGCAGCATAGCCGGGACAACGAACACCGGGGAGCTGTTTTTT. It codes for CASSIAGTTNTGELFF.

V usage is TRBV13 and J usage is TRBJ1-5; D is possibly TRBD1 (6 bases). The CDR3 runs to 13 residues. Between the trimmed V and J ends, which lost 5 bases and 4 bases, there was a span of 9 bases. CDR1 PRHDT and CDR2 FYEKMQ come from the germline V gene (reference sequence). CDR3 DNA: TGTGCCAGCAGCCGACAGGTGAATCAGCCCCAGCATTTT. This translates into CASSRQVNQPQHF.

This clone appeared a few times. V and J are TRBV6-5 and TRBJ1-1, with a weak D call TRBD1 (5 bases). Per the germline V gene, CDR1 is MNHEY and CDR2 is SVGAGI. This CDR3 is 13 amino acids long. Between the trimmed V and J ends, which lost 6 bases and 1 base, there was a span of 9 bases. The CDR3, as DNA: TGTGCCAGCAGCCTTGGACAGAACACTGAAGCTTTCTTT. It translates to CASSLGQNTEAFF.

The chain carries TRBV6-5 and TRBJ2-7; a weak D match, TRBD1 (5 bases). Germline V lookup: CDR1 MNHEY, CDR2 SVGAGI. The CDR3 consists of 12 residues. V dropped 2 bases and J dropped 3 bases, with 5 bases sitting between them. The chain's CDR3 is CASSYQGYEQYF. The CDR3, as DNA: TGTGCCAGCAGTTACCAGGGCTACGAGCAGTACTTC.

To note about this clone: The junction departs from germline at one end; a sequencing error may be responsible. This chain uses TRBV4-3 with TRBJ2-5, with a tentative D call TRBD1 (5 bases). Germline V gene lookup returns CDR1 LGHNA and CDR2 YSLEER. This CDR3 has 15 amino acids. The CDR3 nucleotides read TGCGCCAGCAGCCAAGATAGGGCAGGGCAAGCGACCCAGTACTTC. Translation gives CASSQDRAGQATQYF.

V usage is TRBV11-1 and J usage is TRBJ2-1; TRBD2 agrees at 11 bases. The germline V gene has CDR1 SGHAT and CDR2 FQDESV (reference sequence). V gave up 3 bases and J gave up 5 bases; unmatched junction bases: 6. This CDR3 region has 16 residues. The CDR3 loop is CASSLSSGGIDNEQFF. The DNA for the CDR3 is TGTGCCAGCAGCTTGTCTAGCGGGGGGATCGACAATGAGCAGTTCTTC.

This clone was seen a handful of times. V and J are TRBV4-2 and TRBJ2-5; the D gene is possibly TRBD2 (6 bases). V was shortened by 1 base and J by 5 bases, with 11 bases between the two germline ends. There are 14 residues in the CDR3. Germline assignment: CDR1 LGHNA and CDR2 YNFKEQ. The CDR3 sequence: CASSQGTTQETQYF. Written as DNA, the CDR3 is TGTGCCAGCAGCCAAGGGACTACACAGGAGACCCAGTACTTC.

This clone was counted between two and nine times. The chain recombines TRBV5-4 with TRBJ1-3, with TRBD1 matching 8 bases. The germline V gene encodes CDR1 SGHNT and CDR2 YYREEE (reference sequence). Unmatched junction bases numbered 9, after V lost 3 bases and J lost 1 base. CDR3 size: 17 residues. CDR3 sequence: CASSSPGQGRSGNTIYF. Written as DNA, the CDR3 is TGTGCCAGCAGCTCCCCCGGACAGGGAAGGTCTGGAAACACCATATATTTT. The variable domain in full, completed from reference TRBV5-4 and TRBJ1-3, reads ETGVTQSPTHLIKTRGQQVTLRCSSQSGHNTVSWYQQALGQGPQFIFQYYREEENGRGNFPPRFSGLQFPNYSSELNVNALELDDSALYLCASSSPGQGRSGNTIYFGEGSWLTVV.

As concerns this clone: This specimen includes other DNA sequences encoding the same CDR3. V and J are TRBV28 and TRBJ2-1, with 11 bases matching TRBD2. The CDR3 consists of 18 residues. The V gene's germline CDR1 is MDHEN and CDR2 SYDVKM. Unmatched junction bases numbered 8, after V lost 3 bases and J lost 1 base. The CDR3 spells CASSFSDSGRDSYNEQFF. The CDR3 DNA reads as TGTGCCAGCAGTTTCTCTGATAGCGGGAGGGATTCCTACAATGAGCAGTTCTTC.

The gene calls are TRBV27 and TRBJ1-2; D call uncertain. CDR3 length: 13 residues. Deletions cut 0 bases from V and 5 bases from J, with 7 bases between. Per the germline V gene, CDR1 is MNHEY and CDR2 is SMNVEV (reference sequence). The CDR3 loop reads CASSLSEEYGYTF. The CDR3 coding sequence is TGTGCCAGCAGTTTATCGGAGGAATATGGCTACACCTTC.

This clone was detected only once. The rearrangement joins TRBV7-3 to TRBJ2-7; 9 positions match TRBD2. The CDR3 runs 15 residues. The V and J ends lost 5 bases and 3 bases, in that order; junction bases with no gene match: 8. Germline CDR1 reads SGHTA; CDR2 reads FQGTGA. This chain's CDR3 is CASSADNSGSYEQYF. CDR3 DNA: TGTGCCAGCAGCGCCGATAATAGCGGGAGCTACGAGCAGTACTTC. The whole variable domain, remainder taken from reference TRBV7-3 and TRBJ2-7, is GAGVSQTPSNKVTEKGKYVELRCDPISGHTALYWYRQSLGQGPEFLIYFQGTGAADDSGLPNDRFFAVRPEGSVSTLKIQRTERGDSAVYLCASSADNSGSYEQYFGPGTRLTVT.

The chain combines TRBV7-9 with TRBJ1-4; 10 bases agree with TRBD1. In germline, CDR1 is SEHNR, CDR2 FQNEAQ (reference sequence). V trimming: 5 bases; J trimming: 6 bases; junction bases outside the gene matches: 9. The CDR3 length is 16 residues. The CDR3 sequence is CASSPDPGTGDEKLFF. The CDR3 DNA is TGTGCCAGCAGCCCTGACCCCGGGACAGGGGATGAAAAACTGTTTTTT.

The chain is built from TRBV19 and TRBJ1-3; the match to TRBD1 covers 9 bases. The CDR3 runs to 19 residues. The V gene end was trimmed by 3 bases and the J gene end by 7 bases; junction bases not matched to a gene: 19. From germline, CDR1 is LNHDA and CDR2 SQIVND (reference sequence). For the CDR3, the DNA is TGTGCCAGTAGTATCCTCGGGACAGGGATCTTCTATTGCTCTAACACCATATATTTT. This sequence encodes CASSILGTGIFYCSNTIYF.

The CDR3 sequence is CASSLSAYEQYF. Written as DNA, the CDR3 is TGCGCCAGCAGCTTAAGCGCGTACGAGCAGTACTTC. The chain links TRBV5-1 to TRBJ2-7; no definite D call. CDR1 and CDR2 (germline): SGHRS, YFSETQ. Trimming stripped 2 bases from V and 4 bases from J, with 7 bases between. The CDR3 is made up of 12 amino acids.

There are a few counts of this clone. The genes are TRBV7-9 and TRBJ1-2; a weak D match, TRBD1 (5 bases). Germline V gene lookup returns CDR1 SEHNR and CDR2 FQNEAQ (reference sequence). Between the trimmed V and J ends, which lost 5 bases and 0 bases, there was a span of 7 bases. The length of the CDR3 is 13 residues. The CDR3 region has the DNA TGTGCCAGCAGCCGGGGGACTAACTATGGCTACACCTTC. Translating it yields CASSRGTNYGYTF.

This chain's CDR3 is CASSPSTEAFF. The DNA for the CDR3 is TGTGCCAGTTCCCCCTCGACTGAAGCTTTCTTT. This sequence joins TRBV19 and TRBJ1-1, with D uncertain. Germline values: CDR1 LNHDA, CDR2 SQIVND (reference sequence). The CDR3 has 11 amino acids. Trimming took 8 bases from V and 5 from J, leaving 9 bases between them.

The rearrangement uses TRBV29-1 and TRBJ2-1; 9 bases are shared with TRBD2. The length of the CDR3 is 15 residues. V was pared by 2 bases and J by 7 bases, with 9 bases of the junction left unmatched. Looked up from germline, CDR1 is SQVTM and CDR2 is ANQGSEA. The CDR3 loop reads CSVEYAGGPGNEQFF. The CDR3 region has the DNA TGCAGCGTTGAATATGCGGGAGGGCCGGGAAATGAGCAGTTCTTC.

Only a few counts were recorded for this clone. J is TRBJ2-1 and V is TRBV4-3, with TRBD2 as a possible D gene (5 bases). Trimming stripped 4 bases from V and 1 base from J, with 14 bases between. The germline V gene has CDR1 LGHNA and CDR2 YSLEER. The CDR3 runs to 16 residues. The CDR3 here is CASSLGLSGSYNEQFF. The CDR3 DNA follows: TGCGCCAGCAGCCTTGGTTTAAGCGGATCCTACAATGAGCAGTTCTTC.

This clone occurred a few times. The V and J genes are TRBV11-2 and TRBJ2-7; 7 bases are shared with TRBD2. The CDR3 runs 16 residues. With 1 base clipped from V and 6 bases from J, the junction kept 12 bases outside the gene matches. CDR1 is SGHAT and CDR2 is FQNNGV in the germline V gene. The CDR3 DNA reads TGTGCCAGCAGCTTAGTACGACTAGCTCAGGGTCCCGAGCAGTACTTC. As protein: CASSLVRLAQGPEQYF.

In nucleotides, the CDR3 is TGTGCCAGCAGTCCAGTTCCCCAGCCCCAGCATTTT. This sequence encodes CASSPVPQPQHF. The rearrangement uses TRBV28 and TRBJ1-5; D not resolved. V gave up 5 bases and J gave up 7 bases, with 9 bases separating them. CDR3 length: 12 residues. Germline V gives CDR1 MDHEN, CDR2 SYDVKM.